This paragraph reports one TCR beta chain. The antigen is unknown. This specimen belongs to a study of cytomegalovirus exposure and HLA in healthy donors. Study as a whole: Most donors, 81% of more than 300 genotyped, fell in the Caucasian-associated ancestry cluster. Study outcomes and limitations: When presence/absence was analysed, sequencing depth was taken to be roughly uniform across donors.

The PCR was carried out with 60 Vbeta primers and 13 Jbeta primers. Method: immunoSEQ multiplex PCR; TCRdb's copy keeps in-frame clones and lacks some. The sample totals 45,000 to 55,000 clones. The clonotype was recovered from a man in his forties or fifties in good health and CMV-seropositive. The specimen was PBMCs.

This CDR3 is CASSSRLAGGATDTQYF. The CDR3 DNA reads TGCGCCAGCAGCTCCCGACTAGCGGGGGGGGCCACAGATACGCAGTATTTT. The rearrangement uses TRBV5-1 and TRBJ2-3, with 14 bases lining up with TRBD2. V lost 3 bases and J lost 2; bases outside the gene matches: 5. Per germline, CDR1 SGHRS and CDR2 YFSETQ. The CDR3 length is 17 residues.